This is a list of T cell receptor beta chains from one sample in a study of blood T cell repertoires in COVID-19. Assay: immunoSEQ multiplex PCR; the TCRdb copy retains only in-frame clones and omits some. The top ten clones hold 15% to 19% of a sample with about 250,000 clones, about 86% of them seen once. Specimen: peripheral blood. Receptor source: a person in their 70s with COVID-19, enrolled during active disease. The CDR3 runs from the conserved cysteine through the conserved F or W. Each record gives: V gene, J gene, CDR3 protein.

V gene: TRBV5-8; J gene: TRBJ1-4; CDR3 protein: CASSHRVANEKLFF
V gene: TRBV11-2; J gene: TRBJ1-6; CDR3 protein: CASSLGTQNSPLHF
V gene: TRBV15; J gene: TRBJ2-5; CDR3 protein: CATSREGTGLETQYF
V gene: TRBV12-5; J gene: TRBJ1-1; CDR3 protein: CASASGNTEAFF
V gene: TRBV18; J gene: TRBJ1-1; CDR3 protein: CASSPPQGSTEAFF
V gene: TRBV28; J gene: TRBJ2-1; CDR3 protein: CASTLPPGQEQFF
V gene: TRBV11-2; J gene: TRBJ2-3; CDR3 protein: CASSLGLGQTFTDTQYF
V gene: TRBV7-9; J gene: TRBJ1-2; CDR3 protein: CASSHRMLGARYGYTF
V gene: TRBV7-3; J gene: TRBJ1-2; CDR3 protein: CASSLTGAYRGYTF
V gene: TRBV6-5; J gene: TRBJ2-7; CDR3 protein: CASLDRLYEQYF
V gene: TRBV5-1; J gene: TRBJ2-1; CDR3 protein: CASSPKEYNEQFF
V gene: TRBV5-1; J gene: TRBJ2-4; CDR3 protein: CASSSGRGSRSIQYF
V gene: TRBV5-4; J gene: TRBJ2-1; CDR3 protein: CASSVPGTGGNNEQFF
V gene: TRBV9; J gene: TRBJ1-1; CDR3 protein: CASSRQGLNTEAFF
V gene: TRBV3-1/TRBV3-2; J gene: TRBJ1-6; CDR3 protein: CASSRYATFRSYNSPLHF
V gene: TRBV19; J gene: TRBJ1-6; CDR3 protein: CASSTTGDNSPLHF
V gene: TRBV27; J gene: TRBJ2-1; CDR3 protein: CASSLVASGSPNEQFF
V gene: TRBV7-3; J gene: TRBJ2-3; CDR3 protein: CASSSGTTYTDTQYF
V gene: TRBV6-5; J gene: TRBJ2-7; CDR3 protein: CASRKTGGEEQYF
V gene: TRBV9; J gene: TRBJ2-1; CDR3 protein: CASSVDVAPYNEQFF
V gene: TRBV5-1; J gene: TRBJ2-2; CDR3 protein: CASSLASTGGSGELFF
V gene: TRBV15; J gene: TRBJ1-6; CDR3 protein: CATSRDARQGNSPLHF
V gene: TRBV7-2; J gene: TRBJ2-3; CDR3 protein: CASSFLGVGTQYF
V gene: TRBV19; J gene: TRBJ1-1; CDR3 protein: CASSPQVMNTEAFF
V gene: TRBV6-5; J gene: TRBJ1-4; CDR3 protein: CASGSGDNEKLFF
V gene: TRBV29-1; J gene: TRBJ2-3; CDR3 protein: CSVVWAGGSDTQYF
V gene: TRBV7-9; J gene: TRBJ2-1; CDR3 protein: CASSPRDRDNEQFF
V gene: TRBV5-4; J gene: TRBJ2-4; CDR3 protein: CASSLTGLAKNIQYF
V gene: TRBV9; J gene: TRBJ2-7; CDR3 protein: CASSVTSGRALGNYEQYF
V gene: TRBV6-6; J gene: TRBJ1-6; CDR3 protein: CASADNRQNSPLHF
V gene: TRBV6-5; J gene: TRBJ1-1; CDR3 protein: CASSYFPDSLTEAFF
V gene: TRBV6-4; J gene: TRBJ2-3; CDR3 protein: CASSVGQGGPDTQYF
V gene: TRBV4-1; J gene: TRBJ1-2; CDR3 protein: CASSQGPGGVDGYTF
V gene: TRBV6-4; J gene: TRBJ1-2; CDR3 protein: CASRQGALYGYTF
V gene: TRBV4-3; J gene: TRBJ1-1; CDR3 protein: CASSWTSNTEAFF
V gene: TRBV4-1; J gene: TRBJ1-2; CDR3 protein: CASSEEEGRAYGYTF
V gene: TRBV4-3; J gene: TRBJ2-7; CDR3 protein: CASSQDQLAGSYEQYF
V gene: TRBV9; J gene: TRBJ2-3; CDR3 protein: CASSVVGSGSTDTQYF
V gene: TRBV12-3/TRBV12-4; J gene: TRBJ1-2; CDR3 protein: CASMGLTNYGYTF
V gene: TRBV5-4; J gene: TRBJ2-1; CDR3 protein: CASSSAGIDNEQFF
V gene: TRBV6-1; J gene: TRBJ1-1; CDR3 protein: CASSATDRAGGTEAFF
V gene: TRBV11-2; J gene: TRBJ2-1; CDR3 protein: CASSLSAGSNEQFF